The 2 T cell receptor beta chains listed next were all sequenced from one sample in a study of shared clonotypes between healthy human individuals. Clones were read by immunoSEQ multiplex PCR, and TCRdb kept only the in-frame ones, dropping some. This sample has 2 million to 3 million clones, with over 85% found just once. What was sequenced was naive CD4+ T cells from PBMCs. Subset given: CD45RA+ positively selected. These receptors all come from a man between 18 and 35 years old in good health. Some clones in this sample may be carry-over from other donors' samples.

The rearrangement joins TRBV10-1 to TRBJ2-3, with 10 bases fitting TRBD1. This CDR3 is built from 16 residues. Germline loops: CDR1 WNHNN, CDR2 SYGVQD (reference sequence). The J segment lost 1 base and the V segment lost 1 base, leaving 2 bases of the junction unmatched. CDR3: CASSEYGTGGTDTQYF. The CDR3, as DNA: TGCGCCAGCAGTGAGTACGGGACAGGGGGCACAGATACGCAGTATTTT.

The genes are TRBV19 and TRBJ1-1; D possibly corresponds to TRBD1 (6 bases). V lost 5 bases and J 4 bases, leaving 11 bases between the germline ends. The CDR3 spans 13 residues. From germline, CDR1 is LNHDA and CDR2 SQIVND (reference sequence). CDR3 DNA sequence: TGTGCCAGTAGTTACAGGGTGGGCACTGAAGCTTTCTTT. This encodes CASSYRVGTEAFF.